This T cell receptor (beta chain) was recorded in a study of yellow fever vaccine responses in identical twins (dated 2018 in TCRdb). A note on the overall study: The study precisely tracked vaccine-responding T cell clones in identical twins. The investigation overall reported the following: The authors reported that the T cell response to vaccination in identical twins appeared partly convergent and partly personalized.

This clonotype has more than one count but fewer than ten. Its antigen remains undetermined. Base qualities are not recorded, but no much larger clone differs from it by a single base. Looking up the germline V gene yields CDR1 MDHEN and CDR2 SYDVKM. The CDR3 starts with the cysteine, ends with the phenylalanine, and has 14 residues. Just the 42-base CDR3 DNA is kept, in frame starting at base 1. The germline ends are 12 bases apart after V is trimmed by 4 bases and J by 8 bases. The method behind the library was RT-PCR. TCRdb shows the sequencer as Illumina HiSeq 2500. TCRdb ran its own pipeline on the public reads, namely fastp trimming at Q25 and MiXCR clone calling, and kept in-frame beta chains. Every CDR3 protein is listed once, alongside the most common genes and DNA of its rows. The sample table contains tens of thousands of distinct CDR3 sequences; only one count was recorded for roughly 73% of them. The ten largest make up around 4.8% of the sample.

This sample comprised T cells from blood (PBMCs), unsorted or a sorted subset (not recorded which), obtained before or after yellow fever vaccination (not recorded which). This chain joins TRBV28 to TRBJ1-6, and the D gene may be TRBD1, 6 bases matching. The source is a young woman who received the yellow fever vaccine. Donor details come from another sample of the same person, matched by shared clones. The CDR3 sequence is CASSYTGQYSPLHF. The bases are TGTGCCAGCAGTTATACAGGGCAGTATTCACCCCTCCACTTT.